The entry that follows covers one T cell receptor (beta chain) sequence. Its antigen remains unknown. V lost 2 bases and J lost 0, with 11 bases in between. The CDR3 consists of 16 residues. Germline V lookup: CDR1 LGHNA, CDR2 YNFKEQ. This specimen belongs to a study of T cells in localized non-small cell lung cancer. Study findings and constraints: A denser population of T cells in blood accompanied longer overall survival. Among the tissues sampled, uninvolved adjacent lung had the highest T cell clonality, above tumor. Only one tumor region went through sequencing, so heterogeneity may still be there.

The data were produced by immunoSEQ multiplex PCR, yet TCRdb's version contains in-frame clones alone and is incomplete. The sample holds more than 100,000 clones; 89% are singletons and the top ten take approximately 1.5%. The input for sequencing was peripheral blood, taken before any cancer treatment. This chain links TRBV4-2 with TRBJ2-4, with no clear D. This clonotype was sampled from a female donor aged 60 or older with stage I lung adenocarcinoma. This CDR3 is CASSQTVALAKNIQYF. As DNA, the CDR3 is TGTGCCAGCAGCCAAACTGTGGCCCTAGCCAAAAACATTCAGTACTTC.